The 21 T cell receptor beta chains presented below share a single source sample, sequenced in a study of T-cell reconstitution after alpha-beta-depleted transplantation in children. A TCRbeta library incorporating unique molecular identifiers was prepared. One entry per CDR3 protein, called by TCRdb with MiXCR from the PCR reads. The sample contains around 200,000 distinct CDR3 sequences, 11% of which appear only once. The sample in question was PBMCs, obtained before TCRalphabeta/CD19-depleted stem cell transplant. These receptors were taken from a child in the first two years of life with acute myeloid leukemia, due to receive a stem cell transplant.

This clonotype was counted at least ten times. This chain links TRBV5-1 with TRBJ1-4; D is ambiguous. The CDR3 loop spans 13 amino acids. CDR1 and CDR2 (germline): SGHRS, YFSETQ. Trimming took off 5 bases at V and 5 bases at J, with 10 bases between the two ends. The CDR3 sequence is CASRIARNEKLFF. CDR3 bases: TGCGCCAGCAGGATTGCCAGGAATGAAAAACTGTTTTTT.

This clonotype was seen many times. This sequence joins TRBV2 and TRBJ2-7; 8 bases are a match to TRBD1. The CDR3 is 15 residues long. V dropped 5 bases and J dropped 4; count of bases not matched to a gene: 10. Germline V lookup: CDR1 SNHLY, CDR2 FYNNEI. As DNA, the CDR3 is TGTGCCAGCAGTAAGGACAGGGAGGTAATATACGAGCAGTACTTC. It translates to CASSKDREVIYEQYF.

This clonotype came up many times. V gene TRBV10-3 combines with J gene TRBJ1-1; D may be TRBD1 (6 bases). The CDR3 length is 13 residues. The germline V gene has CDR1 ENHRY and CDR2 SYGVKD. Trimming removed 3 bases at V and 11 bases at J, with 16 bases between. The CDR3, as DNA: TGTGCCATCAGTGACCTGGAACAGGGACCGGCTTTCTTT. This gives the protein CAISDLEQGPAFF.

The chain is built from TRBV10-2 and TRBJ2-1; possibly TRBD2 for D (6 bases). From germline, CDR1 is WSHSY and CDR2 SAAADI. This CDR3 has 16 amino acids. V lost 2 bases and J lost 0, with 11 bases in between. The CDR3 region has the DNA TGCGCCAGCAGTGAGGTCCAACTAGCCTCCTACAATGAGCAGTTCTTC. It specifies CASSEVQLASYNEQFF.

CDR3: CATVTASGTGEQYF. The CDR3 DNA reads as TGCGCCACGGTTACAGCGTCGGGGACCGGCGAGCAGTACTTC. The rearrangement joins TRBV10-2 to TRBJ2-7; either TRBD1 or TRBD2 may supply D (5 bases each). Germline CDR1 is WSHSY and CDR2 is SAAADI. This CDR3 has 14 residues. V was clipped by 10 bases and J by 6 bases, with 22 bases between them.

This clonotype showed up many times. The chain recombines TRBV20-1 with TRBJ2-5, with 11 bases lining up with TRBD2. V gave up 3 bases and J gave up 1 base; unmatched junction bases: 7. This CDR3 is built from 16 residues. CDR1 DFQATT and CDR2 SNEGSKA come from the germline V gene (reference sequence). The CDR3 reads CSASPLAGGSQETQYF. As DNA, the CDR3 is TGCAGTGCTAGCCCTCTAGCGGGAGGATCCCAAGAGACCCAGTACTTC.

This clonotype was recorded many times. This chain joins TRBV20-1 and TRBJ2-1, with a tentative D call TRBD2 (5 bases). The V end was cut by 5 bases, the J end by 0 bases, with 14 bases between. CDR1 and CDR2 from the germline V gene are DFQATT and SNEGSKA (reference sequence). The CDR3 is 15 amino acids. The CDR3 coding sequence is TGCAGTGCTCGAGCGGTGCTGAGCTCCTACAATGAGCAGTTCTTC. Protein product: CSARAVLSSYNEQFF.

This clonotype has at least ten counts. The J gene is TRBJ2-7, the V gene TRBV10-3; TRBD2 matches 10 bases. Germline V gene data show CDR1 as ENHRY and CDR2 as SYGVKD. The CDR3 covers 17 residues. V lost 10 bases, J lost 2 bases, and 17 bases stayed unmatched. As DNA, the CDR3 is TGTGCCACCTCCCCGGGAGCTTACAGCGGGAGGGCCTACGAGCAGTACTTC. Translated, it gives CATSPGAYSGRAYEQYF.

For this clonotype: A much more abundant neighbour one base away suggests this may be a read error. The chain recombines TRBV6-2 or TRBV6-3 with TRBJ2-3, with TRBD2 matching over 10 bases. CDR3 length: 19 residues. V shed 2 bases, J shed 2 bases, and the junction held 13 bases outside the gene matches. Germline V CDR1 and CDR2: MNHEY, SVGEGT. CDR3 amino acids: CASSYRGLAADHLTDTQYF. CDR3 nucleotide sequence: TGTGCCAGCAGTTACCGCGGACTAGCGGCAGACCACCTCACAGATACGCAGTATTTT.

The chain is built from TRBV28 and TRBJ2-5; a possible D gene is TRBD2 (6 bases). Germline loops: CDR1 MDHEN, CDR2 SYDVKM. Trimming cost V 10 bases and J 3 bases, with 18 bases left between them. The CDR3 consists of 14 residues. The DNA of the CDR3 is TGTGCCATCGGCTTCAGGCCGGGAGAAGAGACCCAGTACTTC. This codes for CAIGFRPGEETQYF.

In this sample, this clonotype turned up many times. The chain couples TRBV28 to TRBJ1-2; the D is unclear. The germline V gene encodes CDR1 MDHEN and CDR2 SYDVKM. V lost 4 bases, J lost 0 bases, and 6 bases lay in between. The CDR3 sequence is 13 residues long. The CDR3, as DNA: TGTGCCAGCAGTTACTCGTCTAACTATGGCTACACCTTC. This gives the protein CASSYSSNYGYTF.

The table lists this clonotype with a few counts. The chain links TRBV4-2 to TRBJ2-2; D ambiguous. The CDR3 is 14 amino acids. From germline, CDR1 is LGHNA and CDR2 YNFKEQ. V was clipped by 0 bases and J by 6 bases, with 8 bases between them. In nucleotides, the CDR3 is TGTGCCAGCAGCCAAGAAAACCCCTCCGGGGAGCTGTTTTTT. Its translation is CASSQENPSGELFF.

The chain recombines TRBV28 with TRBJ2-3, with 12 bases identical to TRBD1. CDR1 is MDHEN, CDR2 SYDVKM, per germline. J gave up 3 bases and V 2 bases, and 9 bases lay outside the gene matches. This CDR3 is built from 18 residues. The CDR3 coding sequence is TGTGCCAGCAGTTTAGAGGGGGGGACAGGGGGCCCGACAGATACGCAGTATTTT. Its translation is CASSLEGGTGGPTDTQYF.

The chain links TRBV29-1 to TRBJ2-3; possible D gene TRBD2, 5 bases. In germline, CDR1 is SQVTM, CDR2 ANQGSEA. The V end was cut by 4 bases, the J end by 3 bases, with 11 bases between. This CDR3 has 13 residues. CDR3 DNA sequence: TGCAGCGTTGGCTCGGGAATGACAGATACGCAGTATTTT. Its protein is CSVGSGMTDTQYF.

The sample holds many counts of this clonotype. This chain connects TRBV28 to TRBJ1-4; TRBD1 is a possible D gene (6 bases). The V gene's germline CDR1 is MDHEN and CDR2 SYDVKM. The CDR3 totals 14 residues. V lost 4 bases and J lost 10, with 16 bases in between. CDR3 in DNA: TGTGCCAGCAGTTCCCCGGGGGGGCTCGTAAAACTGTTTTTT. The encoded protein is CASSSPGGLVKLFF. The variable domain in full, completed from reference TRBV28 and TRBJ1-4, reads DVKVTQSSRYLVKRTGEKVFLECVQDMDHENMFWYRQDPGLGLRLIYFSYDVKMKEKGDIPEGYSVSREKKERFSLILESASTNQTSMYLCASSSPGGLVKLFFGSGTQLSVL.

This clonotype was observed many times. The chain recombines TRBV28 with TRBJ2-1; no definite D call. This CDR3 spans 15 amino acids. V gave up 3 bases and J gave up 0 bases, with 9 bases separating them. CDR1 MDHEN and CDR2 SYDVKM come from the germline V gene. CDR3 nucleotide sequence: TGTGCCAGCAGTTTCACTCCGAACTCCTACAATGAGCAGTTCTTC. Protein: CASSFTPNSYNEQFF.

There are many counts of this clonotype. The chain links TRBV7-9 to TRBJ1-2; possible D gene TRBD1, 6 bases. Germline lookup yields CDR1 SEHNR and CDR2 FQNEAQ (reference sequence). This CDR3 has 13 residues. The V gene lost 4 bases and the J gene lost 8 bases, with 14 bases spanning the gap. The CDR3 reads CASSSVPGEGYTF. The DNA of the CDR3 is TGTGCCAGCAGCTCGGTACCAGGGGAGGGCTACACCTTC.

This clonotype was seen a handful of times. The J gene is TRBJ1-1, the V gene TRBV6-5, with no clear D. CDR3 length: 14 residues. V dropped 2 bases and J dropped 5 bases, with 12 bases sitting between them. The germline V gene encodes CDR1 MNHEY and CDR2 SVGAGI. In DNA, the CDR3 is TGTGCCAGCAGTTACGATTCCTACCGGACTGAAGCTTTCTTT. Translating gives CASSYDSYRTEAFF.

This clonotype was seen many times. The chain combines TRBV12-3 or TRBV12-4 with TRBJ2-7, with a possible D match to TRBD2 (6 bases). This CDR3 is built from 15 residues. V lost 5 bases to trimming and J lost 4 bases, with 18 bases between them. For the CDR3, the DNA is TGTGCCAGCAGTGCCGCGACGGGAGTGGCGTACGAGCAGTACTTC. Its protein is CASSAATGVAYEQYF.

At least ten counts were recorded for this clonotype. The chain couples TRBV10-3 to TRBJ2-1; 9 bases line up with TRBD1. This CDR3 spans 14 amino acids. From germline, CDR1 is ENHRY and CDR2 SYGVKD. V shed 6 bases, J shed 5 bases, and the junction held 5 bases outside the gene matches. The CDR3 loop is CAISHRTGDNEQFF. CDR3 coding DNA: TGTGCCATCAGCCATAGGACAGGGGACAATGAGCAGTTCTTC.

CDR3 DNA sequence: TGCAGTGCTAGAGATTGGTTTAGCGGGGGGAACACCGGGGAGCTGTTTTTT. It codes for CSARDWFSGGNTGELFF. This sequence joins TRBV20-1 and TRBJ2-2, with 9 nucleotides matching TRBD2. Germline CDR1 reads DFQATT; CDR2 reads SNEGSKA (reference sequence). Germline trimming cut 0 bases from V and 1 base from J; bases unmatched to any gene: 6. The CDR3 length is 17 residues.